The next 26 T cell receptor beta chains were all read from a single sample in a study of T cells after yellow fever vaccination. TCRdb itself ran the 5' RACE reads through MiXCR, one entry per CDR3 protein. The sample lists 350,000 to 550,000 distinct CDR3 sequences; 18% were seen once. The sequenced sample was PBMCs, obtained before the yellow fever booster vaccination. The receptors come from a man between 18 and 29 years old who received the YFV17D yellow fever vaccine.

V usage is TRBV7-2 and J usage is TRBJ1-2; D not resolved. V was pared by 6 bases and J by 0 bases, with 17 bases between. The CDR3 spans 16 residues. Germline V gene lookup returns CDR1 SGHTA and CDR2 FQGNSA. DNA for the CDR3: TGTGCCAGCAGTTCGACCACTTCCAGTTCTAACTATGGCTACACCTTC. This encodes CASSSTTSSSNYGYTF.

In this sample, this clonotype turned up a few times. The CDR3 loop reads CASSLIVGGQETQYF. The CDR3 region has the DNA TGTGCCAGCAGCTTAATCGTGGGGGGCCAAGAGACCCAGTACTTC. The chain couples TRBV7-3 to TRBJ2-5; tentatively, D is TRBD2 (6 bases). Germline-derived CDR1 and CDR2 are SGHTA and FQGTGA. This CDR3 is built from 15 residues. Trimming shortened V by 1 base and J by 1 base, and 10 bases separated the two germline ends.

The sample holds a few counts of this clonotype. This chain uses TRBV6-2 or TRBV6-3 with TRBJ2-3; D is unresolved. The CDR3 spans 11 residues. CDR1 and CDR2 (germline): MNHEY, SVGEGT. Trimming removed 10 bases from V and 2 bases from J, with 7 bases in between. The CDR3 sequence is CATTNTDTQYF. The DNA for the CDR3 is TGTGCCACCACGAACACAGATACGCAGTATTTT.

The V gene is TRBV27, the J gene TRBJ2-5; TRBD2 might be the D (5 bases). Trimming removed 4 bases from V and 4 bases from J, with 25 bases in between. CDR1 and CDR2 from the germline V gene are MNHEY and SMNVEV (reference sequence). The CDR3 sequence is 18 residues long. The CDR3 DNA reads as TGTGCCAGCAGTTCTATTAGGCGCGGGCCTCGCCATTTAGAGACCCAGTACTTC. Its protein is CASSSIRRGPRHLETQYF.

This clonotype was counted at least ten times. The chain joins TRBV7-9 to TRBJ2-3; D perhaps matches TRBD1 (6 bases). The length of the CDR3 is 13 residues. V was clipped by 4 bases and J by 7 bases, with 12 bases between them. Germline V CDR1 and CDR2: SEHNR, FQNEAQ (reference sequence). CDR3 protein: CASSSPGVNTQYF. As DNA, the CDR3 is TGTGCCAGCAGCTCACCAGGGGTGAATACGCAGTATTTT.

This clonotype was recorded at least ten times. The chain recombines TRBV4-1 with TRBJ2-5; 11 nucleotides line up with TRBD2. V trimming: 2 bases; J trimming: 3 bases; junction bases outside the gene matches: 2. The CDR3 is made up of 15 amino acids. The germline V gene encodes CDR1 MGHRA and CDR2 YSYEKL. The CDR3 DNA sequence: TGCGCCAGCAGCCAACTGACTAGCGGGGAAGAGACCCAGTACTTC. This gives the protein CASSQLTSGEETQYF.

Remarks on this clonotype: Without the conserved terminal phenylalanine or tryptophan, this CDR3 likely stems from a read error. No DNA is shown, since the ends of the CDR3 on it are uncertain; the CDR3 is the one TCRdb lists. The V gene is TRBV21-1, the J gene TRBJ2-3. TRBV21-1 is an annotated pseudogene. The CDR3 is made up of 10 amino acids, end residues included. The CDR3 here is CASSKHSHAA.

V usage is TRBV7-2 and J usage is TRBJ2-4; D is ambiguous. The germline V gene has CDR1 SGHTA and CDR2 FQGNSA. Trimming left V 5 bases short and J 9 bases short, with 17 bases between. The CDR3 consists of 14 residues. CDR3 nucleotides: TGTGCCAGCAGCCCCCAAGCCGGACGAGGCATTCAGTACTTC. It is translated as CASSPQAGRGIQYF.

The chain employs TRBV3-1 and TRBJ2-1; 9 bases are a match to TRBD2. This CDR3 contains 16 residues. The germline V gene encodes CDR1 LGHDT and CDR2 YNNKEL (reference sequence). The ends lost 4 bases at V and 4 bases at J; junction bases unmatched: 8. The DNA for the CDR3 is TGTGCCAGCAGCCCAAGTAGTAGCGGGGGTTACAATGAGCAGTTCTTC. Protein: CASSPSSSGGYNEQFF.

This clonotype was observed a few times. This chain connects TRBV10-2 to TRBJ2-3; 7 nucleotides align to TRBD2. J gave up 1 base and V 8 bases, and 15 bases lay outside the gene matches. CDR1 and CDR2 from the germline V gene are WSHSY and SAAADI. This CDR3 has 17 amino acids. CDR3 sequence reads: CASRALILADGTDTQYF. The CDR3 nucleotides read TGCGCCAGCCGAGCGCTTATTCTAGCGGACGGCACAGATACGCAGTATTTT.

This sequence joins TRBV12-3 or TRBV12-4 and TRBJ2-5; D assignment may be TRBD1 or TRBD2 (6 bases each). This CDR3 has 13 residues. V lost 8 bases, J lost 5 bases, and 15 bases lay in between. CDR3 residues: CASHPTGRETQYF. CDR3 nucleotide sequence: TGTGCCAGCCATCCCACAGGGAGGGAGACCCAGTACTTC.

This clonotype came up a few times. The chain uses TRBV7-2 and TRBJ2-1; 7 bases are shared with TRBD1. The V gene end was trimmed by 5 bases and the J gene end by 5 bases; junction bases not matched to a gene: 9. CDR1 is SGHTA, CDR2 FQGNSA, per germline. The CDR3 contains 15 residues. CDR3: CASSPRWTGNNEQFF. CDR3 in DNA: TGTGCCAGCAGCCCTCGCTGGACAGGAAACAATGAGCAGTTCTTC.

This clonotype occurred many times. The chain is built from TRBV4-1 and TRBJ2-2; D is uncertain. Trimming removed 4 bases from V and 5 bases from J, with 2 bases in between. CDR1 and CDR2 from the germline V gene are MGHRA and YSYEKL. The CDR3 contains 11 residues. CDR3 protein: CASSRTGELFF. The DNA of the CDR3 is TGCGCCAGCAGCCGAACCGGGGAGCTGTTTTTT.

This clonotype appeared a few times. The gene calls are TRBV7-9 and TRBJ2-3; D might be TRBD2 (6 bases). The CDR3 is made up of 13 amino acids. The germline V gene has CDR1 SEHNR and CDR2 FQNEAQ (reference sequence). V gave up 8 bases and J gave up 4 bases, with 13 bases separating them. The CDR3 DNA reads as TGTGCCAGCTATCAGTGGGGGGCAGATACGCAGTATTTT. Its protein product is CASYQWGADTQYF.

The sample holds a few counts of this clonotype. This chain uses TRBV4-2 with TRBJ2-2; the D is unclear. The CDR3 is made up of 14 amino acids. Trimming left V 1 base short and J 7 bases short, with 10 bases between. Germline CDR1 is LGHNA and CDR2 is YNFKEQ. The CDR3 DNA reads TGTGCCAGCAGCCAAGGGCTAGTTATCGGGGAGCTGTTTTTT. It translates to CASSQGLVIGELFF.

The gene calls are TRBV27 and TRBJ2-5; the D gene is possibly TRBD1 (7 bases). Trimming removed 6 bases at V and 2 bases at J, with 16 bases between. Germline lookup yields CDR1 MNHEY and CDR2 SMNVEV (reference sequence). The CDR3 covers 15 residues. CDR3 loop: CASRRDSRKQETQYF. In DNA, the CDR3 is TGTGCCAGCAGGCGGGACAGTCGAAAACAAGAGACCCAGTACTTC.

This clonotype occurred many times. V and J are TRBV7-2 and TRBJ1-1; D is undetermined. CDR1 and CDR2 (germline): SGHTA, FQGNSA. Between the trimmed V and J ends, which lost 5 bases and 3 bases, there was a span of 16 bases. The CDR3 runs to 15 residues. This CDR3 reads CASSQGPGSYTEAFF. CDR3 coding DNA: TGTGCCAGCAGCCAAGGACCCGGGTCGTACACTGAAGCTTTCTTT.

This chain joins TRBV5-6 and TRBJ2-5, with D maybe TRBD1 (6 bases). The germline V gene encodes CDR1 SGHDT and CDR2 YYEEEE. The CDR3 is made up of 14 amino acids. Trimming shortened V by 0 bases and J by 4 bases, and 10 bases separated the two germline ends. As DNA, the CDR3 is TGTGCCAGCAGCTTGGTGGGACACTCAGAGACCCAGTACTTC. Translated, it gives CASSLVGHSETQYF.

To note about this clonotype: A read error may account for a junction end that differs from germline. The V gene is TRBV5-1, the J gene TRBJ2-3; 8 bases fit TRBD2. CDR1 is SGHRS and CDR2 is YFSETQ in the germline V gene. This CDR3 has 15 residues. The chain's CDR3 is CASSLQRGPTNTQYF. The CDR3 DNA reads TGCGCCAGCAGCTTACAGCGGGGGCCCACAAATACGCAGTATTTT.

As DNA, the CDR3 is TGTGCCAGCAGCGCACGGCGCGGGGGATACACAGATACGCAGTATTTT. This codes for CASSARRGGYTDTQYF. This chain links TRBV7-2 with TRBJ2-3, with 7 bases identical to TRBD2. Germline V lookup: CDR1 SGHTA, CDR2 FQGNSA. Trimming cost V 5 bases and J 2 bases; bases outside gene matches: 10. The CDR3 is made up of 16 amino acids.

In DNA form, the CDR3 reads TGCGCCAGCAGTGGACTAATGGGGTCTGGCACTGAAGCTTTCTTT. This sequence encodes CASSGLMGSGTEAFF. This chain uses TRBV10-2 with TRBJ1-1; D is undetermined. The CDR3 covers 15 residues. The V gene lost 4 bases and the J gene lost 4 bases, with 16 bases spanning the gap. Per germline, CDR1 WSHSY and CDR2 SAAADI.

This clonotype was observed a few times. The gene calls are TRBV6-5 and TRBJ2-1; 9 nucleotides agree with TRBD2. The V gene end was trimmed by 6 bases and the J gene end by 2 bases; junction bases not matched to a gene: 8. CDR3 length: 16 amino acids. CDR1 is MNHEY and CDR2 is SVGAGI in the germline V gene. The CDR3 loop is CASSRTGTSPYNEQFF. The CDR3 bases are TGTGCCAGCAGCCGAACCGGGACTAGCCCCTACAATGAGCAGTTCTTC.

This clonotype has a handful of counts. The chain couples TRBV27 to TRBJ2-3; 10 bases match TRBD2. This CDR3 comprises 18 residues. Trimming took 5 bases from V and 1 from J; bases not matched to a gene: 12. CDR1 MNHEY and CDR2 SMNVEV come from the germline V gene (reference sequence). The CDR3 DNA reads as TGTGCCAGCAGTCCGAACCCGATTCTAGCGGGGGGCACAGATACGCAGTATTTT. Its protein is CASSPNPILAGGTDTQYF.

The chain is built from TRBV27 and TRBJ2-7, with a tentative D call TRBD1 (6 bases). V was trimmed by 2 bases and J by 2 bases, leaving 7 bases between them. The germline CDR1 and CDR2 sequences are MNHEY and SMNVEV (reference sequence). The CDR3 sequence is 13 residues long. The CDR3 nucleotides are TGTGCCAGCAGTTTAAGGGGGACCTACGAGCAGTACTTC. This sequence encodes CASSLRGTYEQYF.

This chain links TRBV27 with TRBJ2-2; unclear D gene. The CDR3 totals 13 residues. Looked up from germline, CDR1 is MNHEY and CDR2 is SMNVEV (reference sequence). V gave up 3 bases and J gave up 4 bases, with 6 bases separating them. The CDR3 protein is CASSFRRTGELFF. CDR3 DNA: TGTGCCAGCAGTTTCCGACGCACCGGGGAGCTGTTTTTT.

This chain connects TRBV5-5 to TRBJ1-2; D is ambiguous. The germline V and J ends were trimmed by 4 bases and 11 bases, with 18 bases remaining between them. This CDR3 contains 13 residues. Germline lookup yields CDR1 SGHKS and CDR2 YYEKEE (reference sequence). CDR3 in amino acids: CASSDRTFMGYTF. The CDR3 nucleotides are TGTGCCAGCAGCGATCGGACTTTCATGGGGTACACCTTC.